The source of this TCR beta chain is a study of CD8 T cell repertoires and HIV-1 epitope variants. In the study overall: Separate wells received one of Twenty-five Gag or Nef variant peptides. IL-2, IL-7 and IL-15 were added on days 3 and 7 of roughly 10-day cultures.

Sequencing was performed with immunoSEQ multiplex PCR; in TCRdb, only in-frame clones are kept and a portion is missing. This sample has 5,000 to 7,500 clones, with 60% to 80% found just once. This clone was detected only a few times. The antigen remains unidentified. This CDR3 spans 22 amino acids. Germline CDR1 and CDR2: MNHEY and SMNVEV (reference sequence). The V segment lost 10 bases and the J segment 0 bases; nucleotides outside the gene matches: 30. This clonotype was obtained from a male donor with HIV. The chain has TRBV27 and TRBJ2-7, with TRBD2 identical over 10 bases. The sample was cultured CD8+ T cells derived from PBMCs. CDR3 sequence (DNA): TGTGCCACCAGACATATTAGAAGGGAGTGGGTACTAGCGGGACCTATCTCCTACGAGCAGTACTTC. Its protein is CATRHIRREWVLAGPISYEQYF.